These T cell receptor beta chains were read from a single sample in a study of blood T cell repertoires in COVID-19. The data were produced by immunoSEQ multiplex PCR, yet TCRdb's version contains in-frame clones alone and is incomplete. The sample comprises roughly 110,000 clones, roughly 80% of which are singletons, and about 1.4% rests with the top ten. Sample: peripheral blood. The receptors originated from a man between 45 and 60 years old with acute or convalescent COVID-19. CDR3s include the opening cysteine and the closing phenylalanine or tryptophan. A D gene is named only where the DNA matches it firmly. Clone sizes are given selectively: once, few, many, or a class where the clone is expanded.

j_call clone_size v_call d_call cdr3_aa cdr3_nt
TRBJ1-6 NA TRBV19 NA CASRLQGEGSPLHF TGTGCCAGTAGGCTACAGGGAGAAGGCTCACCCCTCCACTTT
TRBJ1-2 NA TRBV12-3/TRBV12-4 TRBD1 CASSGDRGHGYTF TGTGCCAGCAGTGGGGACAGGGGGCATGGCTACACCTTC
TRBJ1-1 few TRBV6-5 TRBD1 CASSSRGLGTEAFF TGTGCCAGCAGCAGCAGGGGGCTCGGCACTGAAGCTTTCTTT
TRBJ1-2 few TRBV3-1/TRBV3-2 TRBD1 CASSQGTGHGYTF TGTGCCAGCAGCCAAGGGACAGGGCATGGCTACACCTTC
TRBJ2-7 once TRBV12-1 NA CASSVPQGTYEQYF TGTGCCAGCAGCGTCCCTCAGGGCACCTACGAGCAGTACTTC
TRBJ1-5 NA TRBV19 NA CASSSLMRGRRDQPQHF TGTGCCAGTAGTTCCCTAATGAGGGGGAGACGAGATCAGCCCCAGCATTTT
TRBJ2-5 NA TRBV9 TRBD1 CASSALTGDEETQYF TGTGCCAGCAGCGCCTTAACAGGGGACGAAGAGACCCAGTACTTC
TRBJ2-5 NA TRBV25-1 NA CASSVGRGAEETQYF TGTGCCAGCAGTGTAGGGAGGGGGGCTGAAGAGACCCAGTACTTC
TRBJ1-4 NA TRBV19 NA CAVGGLGEKLFF TGTGCAGTAGGGGGTCTGGGAGAAAAACTGTTTTTT
TRBJ2-3 NA TRBV5-5 NA CASSFPQSGIAKYGDTQYF TGTGCCAGCAGCTTTCCCCAATCGGGTATAGCGAAGTATGGGGATACGCAGTATTTT
TRBJ2-1 NA TRBV13 TRBD2 CASSLRTSGGPSSYNEQFF TGTGCCAGCAGCTTAAGGACTAGCGGGGGGCCTAGCTCCTACAATGAGCAGTTCTTC
TRBJ1-1 NA TRBV2 TRBD1 CASGGDRGGTEAFF TGTGCCAGCGGCGGCGACAGGGGGGGCACTGAAGCTTTCTTT
TRBJ2-1 NA TRBV5-1 TRBD2 CASSGTSGRSYNEQFF TGCGCCAGCAGCGGGACTAGCGGACGCTCCTACAATGAGCAGTTCTTC
TRBJ1-1 NA TRBV11-2 NA CASSLFLGGNTEAFF TGTGCCAGCAGCTTGTTCCTAGGGGGGAACACTGAAGCTTTCTTT
TRBJ2-4 NA TRBV2 NA CASSEGGFNIQYF TGTGCCAGCAGTGAAGGAGGGTTTAACATTCAGTACTTC
TRBJ1-1 once TRBV5-1 NA CASSLTVNTEAFF TGCGCCAGCAGCTTGACAGTGAACACTGAAGCTTTCTTT
TRBJ1-6 NA TRBV6-5 NA CASCYGGRGVNSPLHF TGTGCCAGCTGTTACGGGGGCCGGGGGGTCAATTCACCCCTCCACTTT
TRBJ2-7 NA TRBV27 NA CASHQPTAPYEQYF TGTGCCAGCCATCAACCTACCGCTCCCTACGAGCAGTACTTC
TRBJ2-6 once TRBV2 TRBD1 CASSAQGIGANVLTF TGTGCCAGCAGCGCACAGGGGATTGGGGCCAACGTCCTGACTTTC
TRBJ1-4 NA TRBV12-3/TRBV12-4 TRBD1 CASSQGQNEKLFF TGTGCCAGCAGTCAGGGACAGAATGAAAAACTGTTTTTT
TRBJ2-5 NA TRBV6-6 TRBD2 CASSRGGLAGETQYF TGTGCCAGCAGCCGGGGGGGGCTAGCTGGAGAGACCCAGTACTTC
TRBJ1-1 few TRBV30 NA CAWSVRGSEAFF TGTGCCTGGAGTGTACGAGGGTCTGAAGCTTTCTTT
TRBJ1-6 NA TRBV6-5 TRBD1 CASTTSGGLGSPLHF TGTGCCAGCACGACCTCAGGGGGCCTCGGTTCACCCCTCCACTTT
TRBJ1-2 NA TRBV28 NA CASCGGDTLNYGYTF TGTGCCAGCTGTGGGGGGGACACCCTTAACTATGGCTACACCTTC
TRBJ2-7 NA TRBV2 TRBD1 CASSGGTGAYEQYF TGTGCCAGCAGTGGAGGGACAGGGGCCTACGAGCAGTACTTC
TRBJ1-1 few TRBV10-2 NA CASSEVGGEGTEAFF TGCGCCAGCAGTGAGGTCGGGGGTGAGGGCACTGAAGCTTTCTTT
TRBJ1-2 NA TRBV2 NA CASRITGNNYGYTF TGTGCCAGCCGAATTACAGGAAACAACTATGGCTACACCTTC